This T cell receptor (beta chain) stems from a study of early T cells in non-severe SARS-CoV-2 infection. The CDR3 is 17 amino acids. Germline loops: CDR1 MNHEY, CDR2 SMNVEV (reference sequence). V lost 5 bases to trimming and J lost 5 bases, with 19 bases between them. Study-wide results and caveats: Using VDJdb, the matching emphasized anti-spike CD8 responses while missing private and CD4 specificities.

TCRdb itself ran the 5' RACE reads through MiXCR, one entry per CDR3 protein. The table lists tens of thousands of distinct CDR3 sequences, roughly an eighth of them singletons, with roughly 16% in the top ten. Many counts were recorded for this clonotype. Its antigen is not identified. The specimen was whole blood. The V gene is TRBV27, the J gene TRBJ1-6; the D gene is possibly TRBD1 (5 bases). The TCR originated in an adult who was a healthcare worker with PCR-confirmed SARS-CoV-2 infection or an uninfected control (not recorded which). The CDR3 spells CASSPTSPPGHNSPLHF. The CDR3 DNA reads TGTGCCAGCAGTCCGACCTCCCCACCAGGGCATAATTCACCCCTCCACTTT.